A selection of T cell receptor beta chains follows, all from one sample in a study of blood T cell repertoires in COVID-19. TCRdb's table, derived via immunoSEQ multiplex PCR, lists solely in-frame clones and lacks some. Counted here are about 150,000 clones, 87% occurring once; the ten biggest clones make up roughly two fifths. The source material was peripheral blood. The receptors come from a man aged 45-60 years who had recovered from COVID-19. Each CDR3 is given with its conserved first and last residue. D genes are given only for firm matches.

J | V | D | CDR3
TRBJ2-1 | TRBV15 | TRBD1 | CATSPSGGRRNEQFF
TRBJ2-5 | TRBV7-2 | . | CASSPTPPETQYF
TRBJ2-4 | TRBV7-9 | . | CASSSTGTKNIQYF
TRBJ1-1 | TRBV6-6 | TRBD1 | CASSGDRGPSEAFF
TRBJ2-1 | TRBV6-5 | . | CASSYSMRSNEQFF
TRBJ2-3 | TRBV5-1 | TRBD1 | CATRWDRHNNTQYF
TRBJ2-1 | TRBV9 | TRBD1 | CASSVGGQGDNEQFF
TRBJ2-1 | TRBV27 | . | CASSLSGLPYNEQFF
TRBJ2-1 | TRBV11-2 | . | CASSLDHRAEQFF
TRBJ1-4 | TRBV7-2 | TRBD1 | CASSLSRDRGEKLFF
TRBJ2-3 | TRBV29-1 | . | CKTTMAATDTQYF
TRBJ1-6 | TRBV6-6 | . | CASSDTGRNSPLHF
TRBJ2-2 | TRBV5-1 | . | CASSLAQGFDTGELFF
TRBJ1-3 | TRBV6-5 | . | CASSLTGPGNTIYF
TRBJ1-5 | TRBV2 | . | CASSEGLNQPQHF
TRBJ1-1 | TRBV11-1 | . | CASSPGWGGRTEAFF
TRBJ1-1 | TRBV5-1 | . | CASSSYLNTEAFF
TRBJ1-2 | TRBV29-1 | TRBD1 | CSVEGTGSAYGYTF
TRBJ1-5 | TRBV6-6 | TRBD1 | CASSSTGTYSNQPQHF
TRBJ1-2 | TRBV28 | . | CASSYAGADGYTF
TRBJ1-2 | TRBV6-2/TRBV6-3 | . | CASSYGRFRGYTF
TRBJ2-5 | TRBV6-2/TRBV6-3 | . | CASSPSGETQYF
TRBJ1-4 | TRBV11-2 | . | CASSLGGGVGEKLFF
TRBJ1-2 | TRBV27 | . | CASLDSITYGYTF
TRBJ2-1 | TRBV11-2 | TRBD2 | CASRKPGGAREQFF
TRBJ1-2 | TRBV12-3/TRBV12-4 | . | CASSLGQQAYTF
TRBJ1-2 | TRBV3-1/TRBV3-2 | . | CASSQPNYPGYTF
TRBJ1-2 | TRBV30 | TRBD1 | CAWSLDRGGGYTF
TRBJ1-6 | TRBV11-2 | TRBD1 | CASSLDQGGRNSPLHF
TRBJ2-1 | TRBV13 | TRBD2 | CASWEERGGSYNEQFF
TRBJ1-4 | TRBV5-1 | . | CASRRAASGNEKLFF
TRBJ2-7 | TRBV9 | . | CASSLGPGAYEQYF
TRBJ1-1 | TRBV5-1 | . | CASSRAGFPEAFF
TRBJ2-2 | TRBV5-1 | . | CASSLARTNTGELFF
TRBJ1-1 | TRBV27 | TRBD1 | CASRPGQGLMNTEAFF
TRBJ1-3 | TRBV7-8 | TRBD1 | CASSLGTGRTGNTIYF
TRBJ2-7 | TRBV5-5 | . | CASSLWVGSSYEQYF
TRBJ1-5 | TRBV7-8 | . | CASSPGRGSNQPQHF
TRBJ1-1 | TRBV4-1 | . | CASSQGGRDEAFF
TRBJ2-7 | TRBV20-1 | . | CSARKGYEQYF
TRBJ2-5 | TRBV4-3 | TRBD1 | CASSHGTGNKETQYF
TRBJ2-3 | TRBV7-8 | . | CASSRANTDTQYF
TRBJ2-7 | TRBV10-2 | . | CASSEPYAGRYEQYF
TRBJ1-1 | TRBV7-9 | TRBD1 | CASSLAPGQVINTEAFF
TRBJ1-1 | TRBV6-6 | . | CASSYSGAKNTEAFF
TRBJ2-5 | TRBV5-1 | TRBD2 | CASRRASGNQETQYF
TRBJ1-6 | TRBV9 | . | CASSKDRRTSPLHF
TRBJ2-1 | TRBV24-1 | TRBD1 | CATSDRDSGIGKQFF
TRBJ1-1 | TRBV14 | . | CASSQDLSGAEAFF
TRBJ2-7 | TRBV19 | TRBD1 | CASRDRAGPYEQYF
TRBJ1-1 | TRBV18 | . | CASSITRELNTEAFF
TRBJ1-2 | TRBV18 | . | CASSPPEGSYGYTF
TRBJ2-1 | TRBV19 | . | CASSIRSRGLHEQFF
TRBJ2-3 | TRBV5-1 | . | CASSLELSSTDTQYF
TRBJ1-1 | TRBV7-9 | TRBD1 | CASSSSGGGGGSTEAFF